This T cell receptor (beta chain) was captured in a study of T cells in Graves' hyperthyroidism and ophthalmopathy. RNA transcripts yielded amplified TCR beta CDR3 regions. The study used the HTBI primer set for a first-round RT-PCR of the TCR CDR3. Via MiXCR, TCRdb re-called the multiplex PCR reads, giving one row per CDR3 protein. The sample consists of over 450,000 distinct CDR3 sequences, about 15% of them appearing once. Overall study results and limits: In the analysis, a 13 V-J model separated ophthalmopathy from stable hyperthyroidism. Blood held most thyroid clonotypes expanded above 0.001 frequency.

This clonotype has more than one count but fewer than ten. Its target is not known. Among ophthalmopathy patients, the Clinical Activity Score reached at least 3, the NOSPECS grade reached at least 4, and duration remained under 3 months. PBMCs were obtained from approximately 10 ml fresh peripheral blood. This TCR was recovered from a woman under 30 with Graves' ophthalmopathy. The specimen was blood.

The DNA for the CDR3 is TGTGCCAGCGACGGGACCGGCTCTGGAAACACCATATATTTT. Its translation: CASDGTGSGNTIYF. This chain links TRBV6-1 with TRBJ1-3; possibly TRBD1 for D (5 bases). Trimming cost V 8 bases and J 0 bases, with 11 bases left between them. Germline V gene lookup returns CDR1 MNHNS and CDR2 SASEGT. CDR3 size: 14 residues.